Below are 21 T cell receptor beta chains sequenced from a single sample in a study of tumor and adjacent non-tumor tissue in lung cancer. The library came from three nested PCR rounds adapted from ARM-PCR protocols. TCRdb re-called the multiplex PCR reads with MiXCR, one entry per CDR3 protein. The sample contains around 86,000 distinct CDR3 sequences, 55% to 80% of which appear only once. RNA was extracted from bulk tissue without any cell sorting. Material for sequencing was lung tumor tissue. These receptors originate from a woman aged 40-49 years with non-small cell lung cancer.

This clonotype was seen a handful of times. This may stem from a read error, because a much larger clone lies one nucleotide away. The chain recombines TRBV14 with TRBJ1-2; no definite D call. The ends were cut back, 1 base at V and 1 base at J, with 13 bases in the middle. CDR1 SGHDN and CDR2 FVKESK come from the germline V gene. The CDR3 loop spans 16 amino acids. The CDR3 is CASSQVQFVLNYGYTF. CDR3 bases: TGTGCCAGCAGCCAAGTTCAGTTTGTCCTTAACTATGGCTACACCTTC.

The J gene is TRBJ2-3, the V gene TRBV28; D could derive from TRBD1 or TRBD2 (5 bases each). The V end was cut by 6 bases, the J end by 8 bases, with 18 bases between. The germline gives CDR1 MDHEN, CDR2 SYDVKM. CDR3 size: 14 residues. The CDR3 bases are TGTGCCAGCAGCTACGCGACCGGGACCCCTACGCAGTATTTT. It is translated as CASSYATGTPTQYF. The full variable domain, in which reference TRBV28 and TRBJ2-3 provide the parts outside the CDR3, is DVKVTQSSRYLVKRTGEKVFLECVQDMDHENMFWYRQDPGLGLRLIYFSYDVKMKEKGDIPEGYSVSREKKERFSLILESASTNQTSMYLCASSYATGTPTQYFGPGTRLTVL.

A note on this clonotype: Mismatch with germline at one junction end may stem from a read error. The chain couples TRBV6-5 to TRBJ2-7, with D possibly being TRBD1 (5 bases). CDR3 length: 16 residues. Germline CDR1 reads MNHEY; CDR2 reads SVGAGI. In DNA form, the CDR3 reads TGTGCAAGCAGCCTAGGACATAACTTAAATCTCTACGAGCAATACTTC. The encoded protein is CASSLGHNLNLYEQYF.

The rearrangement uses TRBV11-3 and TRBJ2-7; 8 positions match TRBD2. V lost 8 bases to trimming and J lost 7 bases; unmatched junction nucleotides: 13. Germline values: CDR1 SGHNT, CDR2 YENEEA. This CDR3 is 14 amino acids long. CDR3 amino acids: CASGTIAGSTEQYF. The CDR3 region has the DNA TGTGCCAGCGGGACAATAGCGGGGAGCACGGAGCAGTACTTC.

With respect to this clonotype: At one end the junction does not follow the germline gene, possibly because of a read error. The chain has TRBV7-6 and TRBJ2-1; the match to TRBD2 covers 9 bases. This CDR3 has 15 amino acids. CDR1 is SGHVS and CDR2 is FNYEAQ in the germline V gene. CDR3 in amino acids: CASSPGTSWGNEQFF. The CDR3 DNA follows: TGTGCTAGCAGCCCGGGGACTAGCTGGGGAAATGAGCAGTTCTTC.

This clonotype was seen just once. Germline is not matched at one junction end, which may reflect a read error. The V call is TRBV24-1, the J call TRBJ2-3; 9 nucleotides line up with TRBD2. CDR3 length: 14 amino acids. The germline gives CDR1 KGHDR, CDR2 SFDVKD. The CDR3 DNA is TGTGCCAACAGTGAGGACGCGGGGGGGGCTACGCAGTATTTT. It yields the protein CANSEDAGGATQYF.

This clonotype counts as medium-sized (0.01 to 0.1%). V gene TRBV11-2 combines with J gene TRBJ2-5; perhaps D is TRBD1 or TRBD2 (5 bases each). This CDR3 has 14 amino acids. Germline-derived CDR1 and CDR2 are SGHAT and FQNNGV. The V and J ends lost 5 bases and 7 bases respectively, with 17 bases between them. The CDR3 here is CASSPARGAGTQYF. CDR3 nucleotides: TGTGCCAGCAGCCCCGCCCGGGGCGCCGGGACCCAGTACTTC.

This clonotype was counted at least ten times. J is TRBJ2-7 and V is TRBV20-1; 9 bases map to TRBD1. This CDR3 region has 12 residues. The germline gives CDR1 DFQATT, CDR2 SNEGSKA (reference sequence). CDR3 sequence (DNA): TGCAGCCAACAGGGGGCGAACCACGAGCAGTACTTC. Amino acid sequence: CSQQGANHEQYF.

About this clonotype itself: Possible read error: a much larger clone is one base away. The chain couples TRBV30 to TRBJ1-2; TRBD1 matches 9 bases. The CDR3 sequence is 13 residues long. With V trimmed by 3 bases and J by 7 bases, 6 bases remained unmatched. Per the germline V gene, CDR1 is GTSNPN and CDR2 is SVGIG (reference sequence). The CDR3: CAWSLQGAFGYTF. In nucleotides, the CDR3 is TGTGCCTGGAGCCTACAGGGGGCATTTGGCTACACCTTC.

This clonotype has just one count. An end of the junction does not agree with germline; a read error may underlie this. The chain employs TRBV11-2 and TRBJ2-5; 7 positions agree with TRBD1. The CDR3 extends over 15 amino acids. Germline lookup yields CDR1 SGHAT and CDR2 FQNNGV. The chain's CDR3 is CVSTKFGQAKDTQYF. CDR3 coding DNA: TGTGTCAGCACCAAATTCGGACAGGCAAAAGATACCCAGTACTTC.

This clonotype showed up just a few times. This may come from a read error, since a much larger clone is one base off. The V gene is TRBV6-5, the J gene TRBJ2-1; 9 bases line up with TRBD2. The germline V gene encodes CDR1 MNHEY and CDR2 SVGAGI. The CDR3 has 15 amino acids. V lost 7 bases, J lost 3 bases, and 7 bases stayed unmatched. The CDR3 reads CASNYGTSSYNEQFF. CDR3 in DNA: TGTGCCAGCAATTATGGGACTAGCAGCTACAATGAGCAGTTCTTC.

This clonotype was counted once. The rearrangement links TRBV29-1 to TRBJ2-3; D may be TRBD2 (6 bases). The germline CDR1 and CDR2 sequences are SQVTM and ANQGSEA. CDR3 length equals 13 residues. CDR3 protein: CVTGLALTDTQYF. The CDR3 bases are TGCGTAACTGGCCTAGCGCTAACAGATACGCAGTATTTT.

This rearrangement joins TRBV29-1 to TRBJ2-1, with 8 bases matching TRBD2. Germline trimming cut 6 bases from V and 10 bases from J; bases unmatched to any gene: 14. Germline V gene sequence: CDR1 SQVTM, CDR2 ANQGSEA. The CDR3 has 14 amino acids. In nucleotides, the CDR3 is TGCAGCGTCCCCCAGGGCGGGAGGCCAGGGGAGCAGTTCTTC. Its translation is CSVPQGGRPGEQFF.

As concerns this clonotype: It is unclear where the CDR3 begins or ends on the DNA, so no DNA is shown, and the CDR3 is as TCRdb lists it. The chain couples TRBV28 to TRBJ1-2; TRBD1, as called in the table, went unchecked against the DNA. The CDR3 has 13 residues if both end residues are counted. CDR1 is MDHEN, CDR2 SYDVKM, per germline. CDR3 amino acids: CTSSLTGPYGCTF.

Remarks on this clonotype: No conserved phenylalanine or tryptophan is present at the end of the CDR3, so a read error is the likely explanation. The CDR3 DNA reads TGTGCCAGCAGTTCCCCGACTAGCAGCCTGGCCTACAATGAGCAGTTCCTC. This codes for CASSSPTSSLAYNEQFL. The chain has TRBV6-1 and TRBJ2-1; 7 bases are a match to TRBD2. The germline CDR1 and CDR2 sequences are MNHNS and SASEGT. The CDR3 has 17 residues. V gave up 5 bases and J gave up 2 bases; unmatched junction bases: 12.

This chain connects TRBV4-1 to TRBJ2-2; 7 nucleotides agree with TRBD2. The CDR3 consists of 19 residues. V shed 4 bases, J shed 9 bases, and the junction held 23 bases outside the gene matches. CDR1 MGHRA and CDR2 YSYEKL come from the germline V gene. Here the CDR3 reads CASSPTGGRGRGMARELFF. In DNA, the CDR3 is TGCGCCAGCAGCCCCACCGGGGGTCGCGGGAGAGGTATGGCCAGGGAGCTGTTTTTT.

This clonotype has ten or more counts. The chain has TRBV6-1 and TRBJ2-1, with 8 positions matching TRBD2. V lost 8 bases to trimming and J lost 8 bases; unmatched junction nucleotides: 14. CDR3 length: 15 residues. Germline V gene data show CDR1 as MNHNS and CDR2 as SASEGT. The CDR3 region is CASQGRGGVWDEQFF. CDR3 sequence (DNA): TGTGCCAGCCAAGGTCGGGGGGGGGTGTGGGATGAGCAGTTCTTC.

The CDR3 DNA sequence: TGTGCCAGTAGCTTAGTCTCTAACTCCTACGAGCAGTACGTC. As protein: CASSLVSNSYEQYV. The chain recombines TRBV11-2 with TRBJ2-7; D is unresolved. CDR3 length equals 14 residues. CDR1 SGHAT and CDR2 FQNNGV come from the germline V gene.

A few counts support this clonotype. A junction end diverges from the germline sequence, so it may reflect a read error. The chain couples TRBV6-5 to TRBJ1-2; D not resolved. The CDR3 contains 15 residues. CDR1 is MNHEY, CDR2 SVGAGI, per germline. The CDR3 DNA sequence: TGTGTCAGCAGTTCTGTATCTAGATCTAACTATGGCTACACCTTC. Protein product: CVSSSVSRSNYGYTF.

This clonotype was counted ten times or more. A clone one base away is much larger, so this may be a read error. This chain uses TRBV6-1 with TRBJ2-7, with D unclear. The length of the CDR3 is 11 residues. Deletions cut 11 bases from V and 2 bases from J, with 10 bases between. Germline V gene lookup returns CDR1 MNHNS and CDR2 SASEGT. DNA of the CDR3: TGTGCCTGCACGTCCGCCTACGAGCAGTACTTC. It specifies CACTSAYEQYF.

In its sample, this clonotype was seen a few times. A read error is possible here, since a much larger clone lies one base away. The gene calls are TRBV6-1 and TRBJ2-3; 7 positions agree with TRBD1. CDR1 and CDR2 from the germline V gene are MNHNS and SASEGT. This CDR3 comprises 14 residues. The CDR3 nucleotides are TGTGCCAACAGTGAACAGGGGCCTGAGGATACGCAGTATTTT. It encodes CANSEQGPEDTQYF.